Listed here are 8 T cell receptor beta chains from one sample, sequenced in a study of cytomegalovirus exposure and HLA in healthy donors. It was with 60 Vbeta and 13 Jbeta primers that the PCR ran. Sequencing was performed with immunoSEQ multiplex PCR; in TCRdb, only in-frame clones are kept and a portion is missing. The repertoire includes 250,000 to 350,000 clones, 85% to 90% of them detected once, and about 2% sits in the top ten. Material: PBMCs. These receptors were taken from a woman under 30 in good health and CMV-seronegative.

This chain joins TRBV5-1 and TRBJ2-7, with 7 nucleotides matching TRBD1. J was trimmed by 3 bases and V by 5 bases; bases with no gene match: 2. The CDR3 extends over 12 amino acids. CDR1 and CDR2 (germline): SGHRS, YFSETQ. This CDR3 is CASSDRDYEQYF. The DNA of the CDR3 is TGCGCCAGCAGTGACAGGGACTACGAGCAGTACTTC.

The gene calls are TRBV19 and TRBJ2-3; 8 bases fit TRBD2. The V segment lost 0 bases and the J segment 9 bases; nucleotides outside the gene matches: 14. Looked up from germline, CDR1 is LNHDA and CDR2 is SQIVND (reference sequence). The CDR3 is made up of 17 amino acids. The CDR3 here is CASSIEFVGASGSTQYF. The DNA for the CDR3 is TGTGCCAGTAGTATAGAGTTCGTTGGTGCTAGCGGGTCCACGCAGTATTTT.

The genes are TRBV19 and TRBJ2-5; D is possibly TRBD1 (6 bases). The CDR3 spans 19 residues. V lost 4 bases, J lost 4 bases, and 28 bases lay in between. Germline CDR1 is LNHDA and CDR2 is SQIVND (reference sequence). In DNA, the CDR3 is TGTGCCAGTAGTACTCCCACCTTCCACGGCAGGGGAAGGGGAGAGACCCAGTACTTC. It translates to CASSTPTFHGRGRGETQYF.

The chain links TRBV19 to TRBJ1-2; D is undetermined. The CDR3 covers 16 residues. V lost 6 bases and J 0 bases, leaving 17 bases between the germline ends. Per the germline V gene, CDR1 is LNHDA and CDR2 is SQIVND (reference sequence). The CDR3 DNA reads TGTGCCAGTAGCCCGGCGGCGTCTCCCGCTAACTATGGCTACACCTTC. Protein: CASSPAASPANYGYTF.

The chain is built from TRBV6-5 and TRBJ2-3; TRBD1 is a possible D gene (7 bases). Trimming removed 11 bases at V and 4 bases at J, with 19 bases between. Germline values: CDR1 MNHEY, CDR2 SVGAGI. This CDR3 has 14 residues. The chain's CDR3 is CASSGPRGADTQYF. The CDR3 DNA follows: TGTGCCTCATCGGGGCCCAGGGGGGCAGATACGCAGTATTTT.

V is TRBV2 and J is TRBJ1-5; TRBD1 aligns across 8 bases. CDR1 SNHLY and CDR2 FYNNEI come from the germline V gene. The length of the CDR3 is 15 residues. V lost 6 bases to trimming and J lost 1 base; unmatched junction nucleotides: 5. CDR3 in DNA: TGTGCCAGCAGAGAAAGACAGGGGAGCAATCAGCCCCAGCATTTT. It translates to CASRERQGSNQPQHF.

In this sample, this clone turned up a few times. The chain joins TRBV6-4 to TRBJ2-3; tentative D call: TRBD2 (5 bases). CDR1 and CDR2 from the germline V gene are MRHNA and SNTAGT. There are 13 residues in the CDR3. V lost 2 bases and J lost 3, with 6 bases in between. The CDR3 sequence: CASSDRETDTQYF. The CDR3 DNA follows: TGTGCCAGCAGTGACAGGGAGACAGATACGCAGTATTTT.

The CDR3 loop is CASSLNRDTGYNEQFF. CDR3 nucleotides: TGTGCCAGCAGCTTGAACCGGGACACGGGATACAATGAGCAGTTCTTC. The chain recombines TRBV7-9 with TRBJ2-1; the D gene is possibly TRBD1 (6 bases). V gave up 3 bases and J gave up 4 bases, with 16 bases separating them. The CDR3 runs to 16 residues. Germline V gives CDR1 SEHNR, CDR2 FQNEAQ (reference sequence).